This T cell receptor (beta chain) was obtained from a study of control samples from healthy donors and cancer patients (dated by TCRdb to the early 2020s). As to this clone: The target of this receptor is not known. Per-base qualities were not stored, and no clone one base away is much larger.

Library generation was performed with the immunoSEQ multiplex PCR assay. The source is immuneACCESS, and TCRdb retained only in-frame sequences with V and J called. Part of the clones is not carried over; for the studies checked, unresolved V genes explain less than half of this, and the remainder is unexplained. Within this sample are 150,000 to 200,000 clones, with about 94% of them counted one time only. The top ten clonotypes cover approximately 8% of the sample. Trimming costs V 3 bases and J 7 bases, and their ends lie 12 bases apart. Inclusive of the bounding cysteine and phenylalanine, the CDR3 is 13 residues long. The CDR3 DNA has 39 bases and is translated from base 1. The CDR1 and CDR2 encoded by the germline V gene (reference sequence) are LGHDT and YNNKEL.

The sequencing sample was made of blood. The TCR originated in a woman aged 40 to 50 in good health. The chain was built from TRBV3-1 (or the pseudogene TRBV3-2) and TRBJ1-2; TRBD1 is a possible D gene, resting on 5 matching bases. The base sequence is TGTGCCAGCAGCCATCTCCTGGGGGGTGGCTACACCTTC. It codes for CASSHLLGGGYTF.